These 20 T cell receptor beta chains came from one sample sequenced in a study of T cells in Graves' hyperthyroidism and ophthalmopathy. TCR beta CDR3 region amplification was performed from RNA transcripts. The HTBI primer set was used in a first-round RT-PCR of the TCR CDR3. Using its own MiXCR run on the multiplex PCR reads, TCRdb lists one record per CDR3 protein. In the table there are about 290,000 distinct CDR3 sequences, around 20% of which are singletons. Sequencing was done on a sample of blood. Receptors were obtained from a man in his fifties with Graves' ophthalmopathy.

Ten or more counts support this clonotype. The J gene is TRBJ2-7, the V gene TRBV2; D call uncertain. Germline lookup yields CDR1 SNHLY and CDR2 FYNNEI. CDR3 length: 14 residues. V lost 7 bases and J 0 bases, leaving 13 bases between the germline ends. The CDR3 spells CASKRTSSSYEQYF. The DNA of the CDR3 is TGTGCCAGCAAGCGAACCAGTAGCTCCTACGAGCAGTACTTC.

This clonotype was seen many times. This chain connects TRBV28 to TRBJ2-7; D is unresolved. The CDR3 spans 13 residues. The ends were cut back, 3 bases at V and 1 base at J, with 7 bases in the middle. Germline V gene lookup returns CDR1 MDHEN and CDR2 SYDVKM. This chain's CDR3 is CASSFSGSYEQYF. The CDR3 bases are TGTGCCAGCAGTTTCTCAGGTTCCTACGAGCAGTACTTC.

This clonotype was counted only a few times. This chain links TRBV7-9 with TRBJ2-2; D is uncertain. V was trimmed by 1 base and J by 7 bases, leaving 4 bases between them. Germline CDR1 and CDR2: SEHNR and FQNEAQ (reference sequence). This CDR3 has 12 amino acids. CDR3 in amino acids: CASSLEIGELFF. The CDR3 region has the DNA TGTGCCAGCAGCTTAGAGATCGGGGAGCTGTTTTTT.

J is TRBJ2-3 and V is TRBV5-1; 7 bases match TRBD1. The V and J ends lost 1 base and 1 base, in that order; junction bases with no gene match: 9. Per germline, CDR1 SGHRS and CDR2 YFSETQ. CDR3 length: 17 amino acids. CDR3 nucleotides: TGCGCCAGCAGCTTGTTAGGGGGCGCTTCGCGCACAGATACGCAGTATTTT. Protein product: CASSLLGGASRTDTQYF.

This clonotype was recorded at least ten times. This rearrangement joins TRBV12-3 or TRBV12-4 to TRBJ2-1; D call uncertain. Trimming took 3 bases from V and 8 from J, leaving 5 bases between them. The CDR3 is 11 residues long. Here the CDR3 reads CASSLRYEQFF. As DNA, the CDR3 is TGTGCCAGCAGTTTGAGGTATGAGCAGTTCTTC.

Many counts were recorded for this clonotype. V and J are TRBV20-1 and TRBJ2-5; TRBD1 aligns across 9 bases. The CDR3 runs 15 residues. The V gene's germline CDR1 is DFQATT and CDR2 SNEGSKA (reference sequence). With V trimmed by 5 bases and J by 2 bases, 9 bases remained unmatched. The CDR3 protein is CSASRQGGNQETQYF. CDR3 coding DNA: TGCAGTGCTTCCAGACAGGGGGGAAATCAAGAGACCCAGTACTTC.

The V call is TRBV14, the J call TRBJ1-1; 9 bases map to TRBD1. Per germline, CDR1 SGHDN and CDR2 FVKESK. The CDR3 has 16 amino acids. Losses at the gene ends were 0 bases for V and 4 bases for J; bases not matched to a gene: 6. CDR3 region: CASSQEMGQGATEAFF. The CDR3 DNA follows: TGTGCCAGCAGCCAAGAGATGGGACAGGGAGCCACTGAAGCTTTCTTT.

The J gene is TRBJ2-1, the V gene TRBV14, with no clear D. Germline lookup yields CDR1 SGHDN and CDR2 FVKESK. Trimming stripped 3 bases from V and 0 bases from J, with 3 bases between. CDR3 length equals 13 residues. In DNA form, the CDR3 reads TGTGCCAGCAGCCAGGTCTCCTACAATGAGCAGTTCTTC. It yields the protein CASSQVSYNEQFF.

The table lists this clonotype with a few counts. The rearrangement links TRBV20-1 to TRBJ2-3, with 10 bases aligning to TRBD2. Germline CDR1 is DFQATT and CDR2 is SNEGSKA (reference sequence). The CDR3 consists of 16 residues. The V and J ends lost 1 base and 5 bases, in that order; junction bases with no gene match: 9. DNA for the CDR3: TGCAGTGCTAGAGGGGGGCTAGCGGGAGTGGTAGATACGCAGTATTTT. Amino acids: CSARGGLAGVVDTQYF.

This clonotype has at least ten counts. The chain recombines TRBV5-1 with TRBJ1-3, with TRBD1 identical over 7 bases. This CDR3 is 14 amino acids long. The ends lost 4 bases at V and 0 bases at J; junction bases unmatched: 1. Germline CDR1 SGHRS, CDR2 YFSETQ. This CDR3 reads CASSGDSSGNTIYF. CDR3 in DNA: TGCGCCAGCAGCGGGGACAGCTCTGGAAACACCATATATTTT.

The table lists this clonotype with a few counts. J is TRBJ2-6 and V is TRBV12-3 or TRBV12-4; D remains unclear. V was cut by 3 bases and J by 0 bases, with 9 bases left in between. This CDR3 is built from 16 residues. The CDR3 protein is CASSFVMGSGANVLTF. CDR3 nucleotide sequence: TGTGCCAGCAGTTTTGTTATGGGCTCTGGGGCCAACGTCCTGACTTTC.

This clonotype has a count of ten or more. This rearrangement joins TRBV2 to TRBJ2-1; TRBD2 matches 8 bases. Germline assignment: CDR1 SNHLY and CDR2 FYNNEI. This CDR3 comprises 13 residues. With V trimmed by 6 bases and J by 5 bases, 3 bases remained unmatched. The CDR3 nucleotides are TGTGCCAGCAGGACTAGCGCTCACAATGAGCAGTTCTTC. Its protein product is CASRTSAHNEQFF.

This clonotype was counted only a few times. V and J are TRBV6-5 and TRBJ1-1, with D uncertain. Germline V lookup: CDR1 MNHEY, CDR2 SVGAGI. Deletions cut 0 bases from V and 5 bases from J, with 7 bases between. The CDR3 extends over 13 amino acids. CDR3 in amino acids: CASSYSTQTEAFF. The CDR3 DNA follows: TGTGCCAGCAGTTACTCGACGCAGACTGAAGCTTTCTTT.

As regards this clonotype: This may come from a read error, since a much larger clone is one base off. The chain employs TRBV7-9 and TRBJ1-3, with a possible D match to TRBD1 (6 bases). Germline values: CDR1 SEHNR, CDR2 FQNEAQ (reference sequence). The length of the CDR3 is 15 residues. The V end lost 2 bases, the J end lost 0 bases, and 8 bases lay between the germline ends. CDR3 coding DNA: TGTGCCAGCAGCTTACAGGGGAGCTCTGGAAACACCATATATTTT. Encoded protein: CASSLQGSSGNTIYF. Filled out from reference TRBV7-9 and TRBJ1-3, the complete variable domain reads DTGVSQNPRHKITKRGQNVTFRCDPISEHNRLYWYRQTLGQGPEFLTYFQNEAQLEKSRLLSDRFSAERPKGSFSTLEIQRTEQGDSAMYLCASSLQGSSGNTIYFGEGSWLTVV.

This clonotype was picked up many times. The V and J genes are TRBV18 and TRBJ1-1, with TRBD1 identical over 7 bases. V gave up 2 bases and J gave up 7 bases; unmatched junction bases: 10. CDR1 and CDR2 from the germline V gene are KGHSH and LQKENI. The CDR3 contains 15 residues. CDR3 nucleotide sequence: TGTGCCAGCTCACCAGAACTTACAGGGGCCAATGAAGCTTTCTTT. Amino acid sequence: CASSPELTGANEAFF.

The sample holds many counts of this clonotype. The V gene is TRBV5-1, the J gene TRBJ2-3, with D perhaps matching TRBD2 (5 bases). The V gene lost 0 bases and the J gene lost 6 bases, with 8 bases spanning the gap. The length of the CDR3 is 13 residues. The V gene's germline CDR1 is SGHRS and CDR2 YFSETQ. The CDR3 here is CASSLADSDTQYF. CDR3 DNA: TGCGCCAGCAGCTTGGCGGACTCGGATACGCAGTATTTT.

This clonotype was detected ten times or more. The chain employs TRBV3-1 and TRBJ1-1, with D unclear. This CDR3 has 11 residues. The germline gives CDR1 LGHDT, CDR2 YNNKEL (reference sequence). Trimming stripped 0 bases from V and 6 bases from J, with 2 bases between. CDR3 residues: CASSQDAEAFF. CDR3 DNA sequence: TGTGCCAGCAGCCAAGACGCTGAAGCTTTCTTT.

J is TRBJ2-3 and V is TRBV5-1; 10 bases match TRBD2. Losses at the gene ends were 6 bases for V and 2 bases for J; bases not matched to a gene: 6. The CDR3 length is 15 residues. Per germline, CDR1 SGHRS and CDR2 YFSETQ. The CDR3 loop reads CASTGLADTTDTQYF. DNA of the CDR3: TGCGCCAGCACCGGACTAGCGGACACCACAGATACGCAGTATTTT.

V and J are TRBV5-6 and TRBJ2-1, with 8 bases lining up with TRBD2. The germline V gene encodes CDR1 SGHDT and CDR2 YYEEEE. V lost 4 bases, J lost 6 bases, and 9 bases stayed unmatched. This CDR3 comprises 15 residues. CDR3 sequence: CASSAGGSGANEQFF. The CDR3 DNA reads TGTGCCAGCAGCGCCGGGGGTAGCGGGGCCAATGAGCAGTTCTTC.

This clonotype was detected ten times or more. In DNA form, the CDR3 reads TGTGCCAGCGCCCTGGGTGGGGGGGTCCTTAATCAGCCCCAGCATTTT. This sequence encodes CASALGGGVLNQPQHF. The chain recombines TRBV28 with TRBJ1-5, with D possibly matching TRBD1 (5 bases). This CDR3 spans 16 amino acids. Between the trimmed V and J ends, which lost 8 bases and 4 bases, there was a span of 21 bases. CDR1 is MDHEN, CDR2 SYDVKM, per germline.